Below, 25 T cell receptor beta chains from the same sample are listed, as sequenced in a study of T cell changes during pregnancy in multiple sclerosis. Sequencing was performed with immunoSEQ multiplex PCR; in TCRdb, only in-frame clones are kept and a portion is missing. The sample yields fewer than 110,000 clones, approximately 90% seen once. Here the sequenced sample was peripheral blood, taken in the third trimester of pregnancy. These receptors were taken from a female donor in good health, enrolled as a control in a pregnancy study.

The chain couples TRBV15 to TRBJ2-5, with D tentatively TRBD2 (6 bases). Trimming removed 8 bases at V and 5 bases at J, with 15 bases between. The CDR3 runs 13 residues. Germline V gene sequence: CDR1 LNHNV, CDR2 YYDKDF (reference sequence). The CDR3 DNA reads as TGTGCCACCTTTTTACCGGGGGAGGAGACCCAGTACTTC. Its protein product is CATFLPGEETQYF.

The CDR3 coding sequence is TGTGCCAGTAGACTTGCTACGAATAATTCACCCCTCCACTTT. This translates into CASRLATNNSPLHF. This sequence joins TRBV19 and TRBJ1-6; D remains ambiguous. V was cut by 6 bases and J by 5 bases, with 11 bases left in between. The length of the CDR3 is 14 residues. Germline CDR1 and CDR2: LNHDA and SQIVND (reference sequence). Supplemented by reference TRBV19 and TRBJ1-6, the full variable domain reads DGGITQSPKYLFRKEGQNVTLSCEQNLNHDAMYWYRQDPGQGLRLIYYSQIVNDFQKGDIAEGYSVSREKKESFPLTVTSAQKNPTAFYLCASRLATNNSPLHFGNGTRLTVT.

The rearrangement links TRBV9 to TRBJ2-1; 12 positions agree with TRBD2. Germline loops: CDR1 SGDLS, CDR2 YYNGEE. This CDR3 has 18 amino acids. With 0 bases clipped from V and 0 bases from J, the junction kept 4 bases outside the gene matches. The CDR3 protein is CASSVVSSGGASYNEQFF. The CDR3 DNA follows: TGTGCCAGCAGCGTAGTGTCTAGCGGGGGGGCCTCCTACAATGAGCAGTTCTTC.

V is TRBV30 and J is TRBJ2-1; 8 bases line up with TRBD2. Losses at the gene ends were 0 bases for V and 4 bases for J; bases not matched to a gene: 8. The CDR3 runs to 16 residues. CDR1 and CDR2 (germline): GTSNPN, SVGIG (reference sequence). CDR3 nucleotide sequence: TGTGCCTGGAGTGTAATCGATAGCGGGGAATACAATGAGCAGTTCTTC. Residues: CAWSVIDSGEYNEQFF. The variable domain in full, completed from reference TRBV30 and TRBJ2-1, reads SQTIHQWPATLVQPVGSPLSLECTVEGTSNPNLYWYRQAAGRGLQLLFYSVGIGQISSEVPQNLSASRPQDRQFILSSKKLLLSDSGFYLCAWSVIDSGEYNEQFFGPGTRLTVL.

The V and J genes are TRBV7-9 and TRBJ1-2, with D perhaps matching TRBD1 (5 bases). V was clipped by 9 bases and J by 3 bases, with 17 bases between them. Germline V gene data show CDR1 as SEHNR and CDR2 as FQNEAQ (reference sequence). This CDR3 spans 14 amino acids. The CDR3 DNA sequence: TGTGCCAGTGACAGTCCACCACCCTACTATGGCTACACCTTC. Translation gives CASDSPPPYYGYTF.

This chain links TRBV21-1 with TRBJ1-3; the table's D call of TRBD1 was not tested on the DNA. TRBV21-1 is a recognized pseudogene. CDR3 length: 17 residues. Here the CDR3 reads CASSRRNRGRSGNTIYF. In DNA form, the CDR3 reads TGTGCCAGCAGCAGGAGAAACAGGGGACGCTCTGGAAACACCATATATTTT.

The CDR3 is CASSPRGRTNEKLFF. The CDR3 DNA reads as TGTGCCAGCAGTCCTAGGGGGAGAACTAATGAAAAACTGTTTTTT. J is TRBJ1-4 and V is TRBV11-2; the D gene is possibly TRBD1 (6 bases). Germline CDR1 SGHAT, CDR2 FQNNGV. The V end was cut by 6 bases, the J end by 1 base, with 12 bases between. The CDR3 runs 15 residues.

The chain recombines TRBV6-5 with TRBJ1-2, with D perhaps TRBD1 (6 bases). Trimming removed 3 bases at V and 4 bases at J, with 18 bases between. Germline CDR1 is MNHEY and CDR2 is SVGAGI. The CDR3 totals 16 residues. For the CDR3, the DNA is TGTGCCAGCAGTTATACACAGGGAACCCCGCTCTATGGCTACACCTTC. Translation gives CASSYTQGTPLYGYTF.

In this sample, this clone turned up once. This sequence joins TRBV11-3 and TRBJ1-6; D is uncertain. The CDR3 sequence is 14 residues long. Germline CDR1 SGHNT, CDR2 YENEEA. V lost 1 base to trimming and J lost 5 bases, with 6 bases between them. The CDR3 protein is CASSLAGDNSPLHF. The CDR3 DNA sequence: TGTGCCAGCAGCTTAGCCGGGGATAATTCACCCCTCCACTTT.

The V call is TRBV27, the J call TRBJ1-2, with D possibly TRBD1 on 5 matching bases. The CDR3 totals 12 residues. Germline V gene data show CDR1 as MNHEY and CDR2 as SMNVEV (reference sequence). V was cut by 8 bases and J by 8 bases, with 15 bases left in between. CDR3 coding DNA: TGTGCCAGCGGACCCTGGAGGGACGGCTACACCTTC. Its protein product is CASGPWRDGYTF.

The chain has TRBV7-9 and TRBJ2-3; D call uncertain. The germline gives CDR1 SEHNR, CDR2 FQNEAQ (reference sequence). Trimming removed 1 base from V and 2 bases from J, with 10 bases in between. The CDR3 is 15 residues long. The CDR3 spells CASSLGQVDTDTQYF. In DNA form, the CDR3 reads TGTGCCAGCAGCTTAGGGCAGGTCGACACAGATACGCAGTATTTT.

The chain recombines TRBV5-5 with TRBJ2-1; a weak D match, TRBD1 (6 bases). Germline CDR1 is SGHKS and CDR2 is YYEKEE (reference sequence). The V end was cut by 1 base, the J end by 5 bases, with 13 bases between. The CDR3 contains 15 residues. Here the CDR3 DNA reads TGTGCCAGCAGCTTGCTGTCAGGGACAAACAATGAGCAGTTCTTC. It specifies CASSLLSGTNNEQFF.

J is TRBJ2-1 and V is TRBV7-2; D remains ambiguous. Germline CDR1 is SGHTA and CDR2 is FQGNSA. V was trimmed by 4 bases and J by 0 bases, leaving 10 bases between them. The CDR3 has 15 residues. The DNA for the CDR3 is TGTGCCAGCAGCTCCCCACCGGGCTCCTACAATGAGCAGTTCTTC. Translated: CASSSPPGSYNEQFF.

This clone was observed a few times. The V call is TRBV19, the J call TRBJ1-5; 7 nucleotides align to TRBD1. The CDR3 sequence is 15 residues long. Germline V CDR1 and CDR2: LNHDA, SQIVND (reference sequence). V trimming: 6 bases; J trimming: 5 bases; junction bases outside the gene matches: 10. DNA for the CDR3: TGTGCCAGTAGGCCGATAGACAGGGACTATCAGCCCCAGCATTTT. Translated: CASRPIDRDYQPQHF.

As concerns this clone: This sample includes further DNA sequences coding for the same CDR3. The gene calls are TRBV6-4 and TRBJ2-3, with 8 bases fitting TRBD2. The CDR3 contains 15 residues. After removal of 0 bases from V and 1 base from J, the junction contained 0 bases not matched to a gene. Germline V CDR1 and CDR2: MRHNA, SNTAGT. CDR3 loop: CASSDSSGGTDTQYF. As DNA, the CDR3 is TGTGCCAGCAGTGACTCTAGCGGGGGCACAGATACGCAGTATTTT.

In its sample, this clone was seen once. The chain recombines TRBV7-9 with TRBJ1-1; tentatively, D is TRBD1 (5 bases). Looked up from germline, CDR1 is SEHNR and CDR2 is FQNEAQ (reference sequence). The CDR3 is made up of 13 amino acids. Trimming took off 4 bases at V and 11 bases at J, with 17 bases between the two ends. This chain's CDR3 is CASSSRQSPWAFF. The CDR3 coding sequence is TGTGCCAGCAGCTCTAGACAGTCCCCCTGGGCTTTCTTT. Full variable domain (rest looked up from reference TRBV7-9 and TRBJ1-1): DTGVSQNPRHKITKRGQNVTFRCDPISEHNRLYWYRQTLGQGPEFLTYFQNEAQLEKSRLLSDRFSAERPKGSFSTLEIQRTEQGDSAMYLCASSSRQSPWAFFGQGTRLTVV.

This clone was recorded only once. The chain carries TRBV5-1 and TRBJ2-5, with 9 bases fitting TRBD1. CDR3 size: 15 residues. CDR1 SGHRS and CDR2 YFSETQ come from the germline V gene. With V trimmed by 1 base and J by 5 bases, 6 bases remained unmatched. DNA of the CDR3: TGCGCCAGCAGCTTGACACAGGGGGCCGTGGAGACCCAGTACTTC. It translates to CASSLTQGAVETQYF.

V is TRBV11-2 and J is TRBJ1-1; D uncertain. Germline V gives CDR1 SGHAT, CDR2 FQNNGV. Trimming stripped 1 base from V and 3 bases from J, with 6 bases between. This CDR3 contains 13 residues. The CDR3 loop reads CASSLGPDTEAFF. The DNA of the CDR3 is TGTGCCAGCAGCTTAGGGCCTGACACTGAAGCTTTCTTT.

This clone was recorded only once. The J gene is TRBJ1-5, the V gene TRBV4-3; D remains unclear. Trimming removed 0 bases from V and 0 bases from J, with 12 bases in between. Germline V gene data show CDR1 as LGHNA and CDR2 as YSLEER. The CDR3 extends over 17 amino acids. In DNA form, the CDR3 reads TGCGCCAGCAGCCAAGATAGCGCAGCTAATAGCAATCAGCCCCAGCATTTT. It encodes CASSQDSAANSNQPQHF.

The chain couples TRBV4-2 to TRBJ2-3; 10 bases are a match to TRBD2. The V gene end was trimmed by 1 base and the J gene end by 2 bases; junction bases not matched to a gene: 6. The CDR3 is made up of 17 amino acids. Germline values: CDR1 LGHNA, CDR2 YNFKEQ. The CDR3 DNA follows: TGTGCCAGCAGCCAAGCTCTTACTAGCGGGGCCACAGATACGCAGTATTTT. It encodes CASSQALTSGATDTQYF.

The chain recombines TRBV19 with TRBJ2-5; 7 bases align to TRBD1. Germline V gives CDR1 LNHDA, CDR2 SQIVND (reference sequence). The CDR3 extends over 14 amino acids. The ends lost 3 bases at V and 3 bases at J; junction bases unmatched: 4. In DNA, the CDR3 is TGTGCCAGTAGTATCCGGGACAGAAAAGAGACCCAGTACTTC. Protein product: CASSIRDRKETQYF.

The chain uses TRBV2 and TRBJ2-6; tentatively, D is TRBD1 (6 bases). This CDR3 spans 15 amino acids. The V gene lost 10 bases and the J gene lost 0 bases, with 13 bases spanning the gap. The germline V gene has CDR1 SNHLY and CDR2 FYNNEI. CDR3 protein: CATNDRPSGANVLTF. As DNA, the CDR3 is TGTGCCACAAATGACAGGCCCTCTGGGGCCAACGTCCTGACTTTC.

This chain joins TRBV29-1 and TRBJ1-5, with a weak D call TRBD1 (5 bases). Per germline, CDR1 SQVTM and CDR2 ANQGSEA. The CDR3 is made up of 14 amino acids. V dropped 5 bases and J dropped 6 bases, with 17 bases sitting between them. This CDR3 reads CSVSIGVVGQPQHF. In DNA form, the CDR3 reads TGCAGCGTTTCTATAGGGGTGGTAGGTCAGCCCCAGCATTTT.

This chain's CDR3 is CASSQYSRGGAYNEQFF. The CDR3 DNA sequence: TGCGCCAGCAGCCAATACAGTAGAGGGGGAGCCTACAATGAGCAGTTCTTC. The gene calls are TRBV4-3 and TRBJ2-1; possibly TRBD1 for D (6 bases). The CDR3 extends over 17 amino acids. Deletions cut 2 bases from V and 2 bases from J, with 16 bases between. Germline V gene data show CDR1 as LGHNA and CDR2 as YSLEER.

The J gene is TRBJ2-7, the V gene TRBV29-1, with TRBD1 as a possible D gene (6 bases). V lost 3 bases to trimming and J lost 2 bases, with 20 bases between them. This CDR3 has 16 amino acids. Germline loops: CDR1 SQVTM, CDR2 ANQGSEA. Written as DNA, the CDR3 is TGCAGCGTTGACAACTTAGGACGGGACACCGCCTACGAGCAGTACTTC. It translates to CSVDNLGRDTAYEQYF.